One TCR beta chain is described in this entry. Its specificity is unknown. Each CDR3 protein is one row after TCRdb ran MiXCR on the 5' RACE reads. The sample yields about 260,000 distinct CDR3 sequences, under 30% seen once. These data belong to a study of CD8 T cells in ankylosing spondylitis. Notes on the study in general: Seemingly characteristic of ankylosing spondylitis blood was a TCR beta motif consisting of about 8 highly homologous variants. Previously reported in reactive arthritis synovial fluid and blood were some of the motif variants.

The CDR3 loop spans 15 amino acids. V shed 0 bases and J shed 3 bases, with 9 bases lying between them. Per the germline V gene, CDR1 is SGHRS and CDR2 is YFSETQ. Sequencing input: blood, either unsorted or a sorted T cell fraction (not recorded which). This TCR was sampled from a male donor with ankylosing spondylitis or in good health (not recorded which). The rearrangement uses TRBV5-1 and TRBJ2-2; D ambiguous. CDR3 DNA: TGCGCCAGCAGCTTGGTTCAGGCCGACACCGGGGAGCTGTTTTTT. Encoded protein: CASSLVQADTGELFF.